These T cell receptor beta chains were read from a single sample in a study of blood T cells in healthy people across ages. Using its own MiXCR run on the 5' RACE reads, TCRdb lists one record per CDR3 protein. Of 1.5 million or so distinct CDR3 sequences listed, around 39% were seen once; the top ten hold 7.9%. Sequenced: blood. These receptors all stem from a woman between 18 and 29 years old in good health. The CDR3 runs from the conserved cysteine through the conserved F or W. A D gene is named only where the DNA matches it firmly. For some rows the clone size is stated as once, few or many, or as a class when expanded; others skip it.

-,-,TRBJ2-2,TRBV9,TGTGCCAGCAGCGCCCGGACAACGAACACCGGGGAGCTGTTTTTT,CASSARTTNTGELFF
TRBD1,-,TRBJ1-6,TRBV20-1,TGCAGTGCTAGAGATCATCGGGACAGCGATAATTCACCCCTCCACTTT,CSARDHRDSDNSPLHF
TRBD2,few,TRBJ2-1,TRBV13,TGTGCCAGCAGCGAAACTAGCGGGGGGAATCTGTTCGATGAGCAGTTCTTC,CASSETSGGNLFDEQFF
-,few,TRBJ2-1,TRBV27,TGTGCCAGCAGTTTGTATGCGGGGGCCAATGAGCAGTTCTTC,CASSLYAGANEQFF
TRBD1,few,TRBJ2-1,TRBV5-1,TGCGCCAGCAGCTTGTGGGGACAGGGGGACAATGAGCAGTTCTTC,CASSLWGQGDNEQFF
TRBD2,once,TRBJ2-2,TRBV6-1,TGTGCCAGCAACCCGACTAGCGGGAGCGTTCAAATCGGGGAGCTGTTTTTT,CASNPTSGSVQIGELFF
TRBD1,few,TRBJ2-4,TRBV3-1,TGTGCCAGCAGCCTAGGACAGGGAAAAAACATTCAGTACTTC,CASSLGQGKNIQYF
-,-,TRBJ1-1,TRBV28,TGTGCCAGCAGCTTGGAACAGGGACGAGGGACTGAAGCTTTCTTT,CASSLEQGRGTEAFF
-,-,TRBJ2-3,TRBV6-2/TRBV6-3,TGTGCCAGCAGTTACTCGGGCGGAAGAGATACGCAGTATTTT,CASSYSGGRDTQYF
-,few,TRBJ2-1,TRBV20-1,TGCAGTGCTAGAGGGCGGAGCTCCTACAATGAGCAGTTCTTC,CSARGRSSYNEQFF
TRBD2,-,TRBJ2-7,TRBV7-2,TGTGCCAGCAGCTTTGCTAGCGGGAGTTACTACGAGCAGTACTTC,CASSFASGSYYEQYF
-,-,TRBJ2-1,TRBV6-1,TGTGCCAGCAGTGAATTTGGCGGGGCTATGTATTTTGAGCAGTTCTTC,CASSEFGGAMYFEQFF
-,few,TRBJ1-4,TRBV29-1,TGCAGCGGCCTTCAGGGGTACGATGAAAAACTGTTTTTT,CSGLQGYDEKLFF
-,many,TRBJ2-4,TRBV5-6,TGTGCCAGCAGCCAGGACAGTAAAAACATTCAGTACTTC,CASSQDSKNIQYF
-,-,TRBJ2-3,TRBV5-1,TGCGCCAGCAGCTTGGCCAAGGTGTCTAGCACAGATACGCAGTATTTT,CASSLAKVSSTDTQYF
-,-,TRBJ1-4,TRBV7-9,TGTGCCAGCAGCTTACAGGAGGATCGTGAAAAACTGTTTTTT,CASSLQEDREKLFF
-,-,TRBJ2-3,TRBV7-2,TGTGCCAACAGCTTAGTAGAAGGATCAGATACGCAGTATTTT,CANSLVEGSDTQYF
TRBD2,-,TRBJ2-7,TRBV27,TGTGCCAGCAGTTCAAACCCGGGACTAGCCATTACCTACGAGCAGTACTTC,CASSSNPGLAITYEQYF
-,-,TRBJ2-7,TRBV10-1,TGCGCCAGCAGTGAGCAGACGGGGAAGGGCTACGAGCAGTACTTC,CASSEQTGKGYEQYF
-,-,TRBJ1-5,TRBV12-3/TRBV12-4,TGTGCCAGCAACCCTTCGGGGGGAGGGGGGAATCAGCCCCAGCATTTT,CASNPSGGGGNQPQHF
TRBD1,few,TRBJ1-1,TRBV6-2/TRBV6-3,TGTGCCAGCAGTGCACCGGGACAGGGGAGGACTGAAGCTTTCTTT,CASSAPGQGRTEAFF
-,few,TRBJ2-5,TRBV10-3,TGTGCCATCAGTGAGTCGACGCAGCAAGAGACCCAGTACTTC,CAISESTQQETQYF
TRBD2,-,TRBJ2-3,TRBV20-1,TGCAGTGCTAGAGACGCTAGCGGGAGTGTTTTGGTCACAGATACGCAGTATTTT,CSARDASGSVLVTDTQYF
TRBD1,few,TRBJ2-1,TRBV12-3/TRBV12-4,TGTGCCGTCCGAGGGACAGGGTCCAATGAGCAGTTCTTC,CAVRGTGSNEQFF
TRBD1,-,TRBJ1-1,TRBV6-1,TGTGCCAGCACCCACCTCGGACAGGTGTGGACTGAAGCTTTCTTT,CASTHLGQVWTEAFF
-,once,TRBJ2-1,TRBV3-1,TGTGCCAGCAGCCAAGAGGACAGCTCCTACAATGAGCAGTTCTTC,CASSQEDSSYNEQFF
TRBD2,-,TRBJ2-1,TRBV25-1,TGTGCCAGCGCCTTTTTGGCTAGCGGGGACAATGAGCAGTTCTTC,CASAFLASGDNEQFF
-,-,TRBJ1-2,TRBV6-5,TGTGCCAGCAGGAGCGAGGGGGGCCCGCGAGGAGATGGCTACACCTTC,CASRSEGGPRGDGYTF
TRBD2,-,TRBJ2-1,TRBV27,TGTGCCAGCAGTTTTCTCACCGGGACTATCAATGAGCAGTTCTTC,CASSFLTGTINEQFF
-,-,TRBJ1-1,TRBV5-5,TGTGCCAGCAGCTTGACAGGAGTGGCTGAAGCTTTCTTT,CASSLTGVAEAFF